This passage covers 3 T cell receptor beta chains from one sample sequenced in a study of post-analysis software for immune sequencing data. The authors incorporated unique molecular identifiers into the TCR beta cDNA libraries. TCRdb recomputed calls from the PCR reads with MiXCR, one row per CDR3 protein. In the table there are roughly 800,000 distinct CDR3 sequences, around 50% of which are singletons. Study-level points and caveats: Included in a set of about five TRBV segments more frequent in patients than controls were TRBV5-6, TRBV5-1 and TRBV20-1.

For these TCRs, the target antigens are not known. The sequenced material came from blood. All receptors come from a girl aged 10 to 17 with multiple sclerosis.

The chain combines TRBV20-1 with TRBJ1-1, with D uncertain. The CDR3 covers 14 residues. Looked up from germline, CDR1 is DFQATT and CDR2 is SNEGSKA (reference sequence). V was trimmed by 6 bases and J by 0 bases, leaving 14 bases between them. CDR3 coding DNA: TGCAGTGCAGCCTCGACGGGATTGAACACTGAAGCTTTCTTT. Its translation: CSAASTGLNTEAFF.

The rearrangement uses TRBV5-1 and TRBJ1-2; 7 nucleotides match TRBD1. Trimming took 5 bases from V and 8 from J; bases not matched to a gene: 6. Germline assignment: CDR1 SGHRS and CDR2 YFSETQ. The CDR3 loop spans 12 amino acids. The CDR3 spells CASSSQGEGYTF. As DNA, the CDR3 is TGCGCCAGCAGTTCCCAGGGGGAGGGCTACACCTTC.

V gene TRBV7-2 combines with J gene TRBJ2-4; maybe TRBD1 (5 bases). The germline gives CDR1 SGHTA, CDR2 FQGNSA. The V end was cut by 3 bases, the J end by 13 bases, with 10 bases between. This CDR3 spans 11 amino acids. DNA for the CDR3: TGTGCCAGCAGCTTGAGTGCAGGGCAGTACTTC. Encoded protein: CASSLSAGQYF.